This TCR beta chain is from a study of cytomegalovirus exposure and HLA in healthy donors. The wider study: The same platform as the roughly 670 first-cohort repertoires was used for the 90 to 150 validation repertoires, a later analysis reported. Study-wide points: Reports credit the classifier with highly specific, highly sensitive diagnosis of cytomegalovirus status. Researchers catalogued approximately 160 TCR beta chains as cytomegalovirus-associated.

From the approximately 110-subject validation cohort, which was separate from the roughly 630-subject first cohort, the donors were drawn. The germline V gene encodes CDR1 SGHTA and CDR2 FQGNSA. After removal of 1 base from V and 6 bases from J, the junction contained 1 base not matched to a gene. CDR3 size: 14 residues. As regards this clone: What it binds is not known.

Only in-frame clones appear in the TCRdb table, and some are missing; sequencing was by immunoSEQ multiplex PCR. The table shows 150,000 to 200,000 clones, with 75% to 90% occurring only once. The gene calls are TRBV7-2 and TRBJ2-1, with TRBD2 matching 9 bases. Sequencing used PBMCs. This sequence was found in a young man in good health and CMV-seropositive. As DNA, the CDR3 is TGTGCCAGCAGCTTAGTAGCGGGGGCCAATGAGCAGTTCTTC. Amino acids: CASSLVAGANEQFF.